This TCR beta chain stems from a study of cytomegalovirus exposure and HLA in healthy donors (dated by TCRdb to 2015 to 2018). Study-wide context: According to an earlier analysis of a few hundred of the donors, 200 million or so T cells yielded approximately 120 million unique TCR beta sequences and about 300 Gb of sequence data. To predict cytomegalovirus infection status, the study brought together high-throughput TCR immunosequencing, statistical association of individual TCRs with disease status, and machine learning. Every repertoire in the discovery cohort had been generated on one and the same sequencing platform. The number of typed donors differed by locus: roughly 629-640 for A, B, C, DRB1 and DQB1; some 500 for DQA1; around 580 for DPA1; and around 470 for DPB1. Donor age, sex, ethnicity and CMV serostatus were collected together with the repertoire data. On average, roughly 240,000 unique TCR beta nucleotide sequences were sequenced per donor among 300 to 500 genotyped donors of the cohort, with roughly 18% of those sequences being non-productive. Around 330 gigabases of sequencing data and around 80 million unique TCR sequences made up an early release that covered under 750 HLA-typed donors. The later analysis used no new phenotypic data to find candidate immune exposures, relying instead on TCR beta sequences and their occurrence across donors. A later analysis re-examined previously published TCR beta repertoires from just over 650 donors and added high-resolution HLA genotyping to investigate patterns of TCR occurrence. In addition to the first cohort of approximately 670 subjects, a separate validation cohort of 120 different subjects was used. Both class I and class II loci were covered by HLA typing, at four-digit resolution. Using immunosequencing, the study profiled T cell repertoires from 666 subjects and related those repertoires to cytomegalovirus serostatus. A later genetic analysis took genome-wide SNP genotypes for about 55% of the 666 donors and used that subset as a discovery cohort. Several DR-DQ haplotypes were treated as single units for association and clustering because of strong linkage in the cohort. The genetic ancestry cluster associated with self-reported Caucasian donors included about 81% of the roughly 390 genotyped donors. The study aimed to test whether signatures of past pathogen exposure could be identified by cataloging public T cell receptors. An earlier analysis of 450 to 750 of the donors used high-throughput TCR beta sequencing to judge whether each TCR beta V gene segment behaved as functional or pseudogenic. The full study reports these points: In a later analysis, more than 15,000 TCR beta sequences were associated with specific HLA alleles at a false discovery rate of 0.05. A later analysis reported that several top co-occurrence clusters appeared linked to parvovirus B19, influenza, CMV and Epstein-Barr virus. The classifier was reported to diagnose cytomegalovirus status with high specificity and sensitivity in both the original and validation cohorts. In the study, 150 to 200 TCR beta chains were listed as associated with cytomegalovirus. According to a later analysis, TCR association rates differed among HLA loci, with DRB1 alleles showing the most associated TCRs and HLA-C alleles showing the fewest. The sequencing pipeline was judged likely to have produced a cluster of highly shared sequence variants as a technical artifact. The 87-base-pair reads could not distinguish some IMGT-functional V segments, including TRBV6-2 and TRBV6-3, so those segments were excluded. A later analysis found that HLA-associated TCR beta chains were more clonally expanded and had lower generation probabilities than equally common non-associated chains. It was suggested by the authors that the approach could potentially be generalized to other disease states and immunological phenotypes. Roughly uniform sequencing depth across donors was assumed in presence/absence analyses, although this assumption may not hold. V-gene and J-gene trimming of TCR beta chains was associated with a missense DCLRE1C variant in a later genetic analysis, and the association was replicated in an independent cohort. Assigning TCR associations to individual alleles was difficult when HLA alleles, especially DR and DQ, strongly co-occurred. In vitro tests confirmed that a few of the cytomegalovirus-associated TCR beta chains recognize cytomegalovirus antigens. Because some donors lacked HLA typing at each locus, the association tests relied only on the typed subset. An earlier analysis of 587 of the donors showed that most TCR beta V segments appeared in productive rearrangements either about 87% or about 30% of the time, which broadly matched IMGT annotations. In a later analysis, most CMV-associated TCR beta chains were found to appear HLA-restricted, with HLA associations seemingly driven largely by CMV exposure. For the cohort, immune exposure information was limited to CMV serostatus. In a later genetic analysis, fewer N-insertions in productive TCRs were reported among donors in an Asian-associated ancestry cluster than the approximately 710-donor mean. Most TCR sequences were seen in very few donors, while some public TCRs were found in many individuals. Correlated functional status among segregating V segments might be attributable to linkage disequilibrium, but an unknown experimental factor could not be ruled out. Because counts were too low, some 16 rarely observed V segments, including chromosome 9 orphons, were excluded from the earlier analysis of under 650 of the donors. A further reported finding was that TCR beta sequences accurately predicted the HLA-A and HLA-B alleles for most subjects in the first cohort. In this cohort, only TCR beta chains were sequenced, and detectable features were limited by the absence of alpha or paired-chain data.

The cohort comprised around 700 healthy bone marrow donors. All cohort members were sampled while nominally healthy, although unrecorded immune exposures were likely present. The donor was CMV seronegative and was included in the group of around 320 seronegative cohort members. Every donor gave a peripheral blood sample, and the peripheral blood mononuclear cells from that sample were used for TCR beta sequencing. Genomic DNA was extracted from the blood cell samples with the Qiagen DNeasy Blood Extraction Kit. Library generation was performed with the immunoSEQ multiplex PCR assay. For the multiplex PCR, a mixture combining 60 forward primers for TCR Vbeta segments and 13 reverse primers for TCR Jbeta segments was used. The CDR3 region of rearranged TCR beta genes was amplified from genomic DNA by a multiplex PCR assay. Amplified TCR beta libraries were sequenced as 87-base-pair reads on the Illumina HiSeq System. As for the original processing: A later analysis counted 75 million to 100 million unique TCR beta chains across the 700 or so repertoires, and 10 million to 12 million of these chains were shared by at least two donors. Raw reads were error-corrected and collapsed into unique sequences with a nearest-neighbor algorithm that merged closely related sequences to remove PCR and sequencing errors. Alignment of CDR3 sequences to IMGT reference sequences was used to assign V, D and J gene segments. For a sequence to be retained, a match of at least six nucleotides was required to both a V gene segment and a J gene segment. Rearrangements were classified as productive when the CDR3 lacked stop codons and remained in frame with V and J, and all other rearrangements were classified as non-productive. CDR3 was defined by IMGT convention, running from the second conserved V-encoded cysteine to the conserved J-encoded phenylalanine. The earlier analysis of fewer than 700 of the donors excluded sequences that lacked an unambiguous match to a single V gene segment. In an earlier analysis of a few hundred of the donors, V segments were called functional above 56.7% productive rearrangements and were called segregating when the between-donor standard deviation exceeded 5%. A statistical classification framework was built for diagnosing cytomegalovirus status from the catalog of TCR beta chain sequences. In a later analysis, TCR nucleotide sequences were compared against IMGT/GENE-DB human TR gene sequences so that V and J genes could be assigned. In a later analysis, CDR3 sequences and most-parsimonious VDJ recombination scenarios were assigned using the TCRdist pipeline. In a later analysis, each TCR beta chain was defined by its CDR3 amino acid sequence together with its V-gene family, and reads without a unique V-gene family were excluded. In a later analysis, 450 to 600 highly shared, low-generation-probability nucleotide sequences were removed to address suspected cross-contamination and a sequencing artifact. In a later analysis, a clonal expansion index for each public chain was calculated from normalized within-repertoire ranks of inferred template counts. Generation probabilities in a later analysis came from a VDJ recombination model fitted to out-of-frame rearrangements, and those results were checked against IGoR. In a later analysis, hypergeometric tests were used to score TCR-TCR, TCR-HLA and TCR-CMV co-occurrence, with a repertoire-size bias correction applied to TCR pairs. False discovery rates were estimated in a later analysis by permuting HLA or CMV assignments 20 times. In a later analysis, co-occurring TCRs were grouped using DBSCAN, and TCRdist sequence similarity was added for clustering within HLA-allele-positive subsets. Repertoires with fewer than 30,000 or more than 120,000 public chains, plus five repertoires with anomalous nucleotide sharing, were excluded from co-occurrence clustering. The table comes from immuneACCESS by way of TCRdb, which keeps in-frame sequences with V and J called. Part of the clones is missing from these tables; in studies checked, under half for an unresolved V gene and the rest for unknown reasons. The DNA was the basis for D and trimming; V, J and clone size are from that table. This sample holds hundreds of thousands of clones; around 89% were observed only once. The leading ten clones occupy over 0.95% of the sample.

To note about this clone: No antigen is known for it. No quality values exist for individual bases; no much larger clone is one base distant.

CDR1 and CDR2, looked up from the germline V gene (reference sequence), are LNHDA and SQIVND. From cysteine to phenylalanine, the CDR3 is 14 amino acids long. The kept DNA is CDR3 alone, 42 bases in frame from the first base. Trimming removed 4 bases from V and 2 bases from J, leaving 9 bases between the germline ends. The sample comprised PBMCs. This sequence uses TRBV19 and TRBJ1-3, and TRBD1 may be the D gene, going by 6 matching bases. The receptor was derived from a woman in her late teens or twenties in good health and CMV-seronegative. DNA sequence: TGTGCCAGTAGTAACGGACAGACTGGAAACACCATATATTTT. Its protein reads: CASSNGQTGNTIYF. The CDR3, completed at both ends by the reference TRBV19 and TRBJ1-3 genes, gives the full variable domain DGGITQSPKYLFRKEGQNVTLSCEQNLNHDAMYWYRQDPGQGLRLIYYSQIVNDFQKGDIAEGYSVSREKKESFPLTVTSAQKNPTAFYLCASSNGQTGNTIYFGEGSWLTVV.